This T cell receptor (beta chain) was observed in a study of cytomegalovirus exposure and HLA in healthy donors. Trimming pared 3 bases from V and 1 base from J, leaving 10 bases between. Looked up from germline, CDR1 is SGDLS and CDR2 is YYNGEE. This CDR3 contains 14 residues. It was with 60 Vbeta and 13 Jbeta primers that the PCR ran. Some clones are missing from TCRdb's copy, which holds only in-frame ones; the method was immunoSEQ multiplex PCR. Of about 150,000 clones listed, roughly 80% are singletons. The receptor was derived from a woman aged 25 to 39 in good health and CMV-seronegative. The V gene is TRBV9, the J gene TRBJ1-1; no definite D call. Material: PBMCs. CDR3 nucleotide sequence: TGTGCCAGCAGCGCCGGACGGGGGAACACTGAAGCTTTCTTT. Protein: CASSAGRGNTEAFF.